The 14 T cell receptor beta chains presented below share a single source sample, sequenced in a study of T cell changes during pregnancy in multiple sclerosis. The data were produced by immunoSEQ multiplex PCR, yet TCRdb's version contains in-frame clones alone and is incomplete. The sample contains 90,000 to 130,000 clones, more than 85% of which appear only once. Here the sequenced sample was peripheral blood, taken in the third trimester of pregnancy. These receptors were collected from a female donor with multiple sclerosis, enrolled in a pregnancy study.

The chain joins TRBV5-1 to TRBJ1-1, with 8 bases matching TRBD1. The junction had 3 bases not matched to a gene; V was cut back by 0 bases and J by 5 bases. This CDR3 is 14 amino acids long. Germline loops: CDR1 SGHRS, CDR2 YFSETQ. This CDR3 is CASSLEQGATEAFF. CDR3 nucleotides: TGCGCCAGCAGCTTGGAGCAGGGGGCGACTGAAGCTTTCTTT.

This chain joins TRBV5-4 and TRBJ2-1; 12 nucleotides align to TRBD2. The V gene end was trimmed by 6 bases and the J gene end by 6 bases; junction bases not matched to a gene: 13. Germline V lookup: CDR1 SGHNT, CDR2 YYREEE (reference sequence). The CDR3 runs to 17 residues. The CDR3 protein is CASTLTSGRAISNEQFF. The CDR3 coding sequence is TGTGCCAGCACCCTGACTAGCGGGAGAGCCATCTCCAATGAGCAGTTCTTC.

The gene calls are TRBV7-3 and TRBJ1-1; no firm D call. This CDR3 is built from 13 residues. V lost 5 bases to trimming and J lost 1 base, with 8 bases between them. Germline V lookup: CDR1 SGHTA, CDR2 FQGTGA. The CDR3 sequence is CASSPRRNTEAFF. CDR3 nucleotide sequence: TGTGCCAGCAGCCCTAGACGGAACACTGAAGCTTTCTTT.

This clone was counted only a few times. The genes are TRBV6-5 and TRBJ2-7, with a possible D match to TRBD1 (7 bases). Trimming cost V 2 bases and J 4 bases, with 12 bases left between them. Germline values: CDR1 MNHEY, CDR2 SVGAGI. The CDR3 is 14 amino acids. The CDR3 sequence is CASSYGSGGYEQYF. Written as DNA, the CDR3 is TGTGCCAGCAGTTACGGGTCAGGGGGGTACGAGCAGTACTTC.

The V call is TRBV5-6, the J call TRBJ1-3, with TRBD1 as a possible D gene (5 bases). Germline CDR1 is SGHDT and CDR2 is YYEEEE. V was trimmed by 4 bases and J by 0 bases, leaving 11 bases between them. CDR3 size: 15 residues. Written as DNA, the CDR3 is TGTGCCAGCAGCCGACAGTCTTCCTCTGGAAACACCATATATTTT. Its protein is CASSRQSSSGNTIYF.

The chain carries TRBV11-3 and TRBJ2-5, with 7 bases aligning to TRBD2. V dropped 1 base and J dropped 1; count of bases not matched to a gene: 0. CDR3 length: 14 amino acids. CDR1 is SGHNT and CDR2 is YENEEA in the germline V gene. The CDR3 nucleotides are TGTGCCAGCAGCTTAGGGACTAGCCAAGAGACCCAGTACTTC. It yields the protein CASSLGTSQETQYF.

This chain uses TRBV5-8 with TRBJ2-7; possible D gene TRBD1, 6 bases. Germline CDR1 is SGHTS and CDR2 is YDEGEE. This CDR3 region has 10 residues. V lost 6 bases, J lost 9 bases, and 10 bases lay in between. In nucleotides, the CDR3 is TGTGCCAGCAATTTGGACAGGCAGTACTTC. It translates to CASNLDRQYF.

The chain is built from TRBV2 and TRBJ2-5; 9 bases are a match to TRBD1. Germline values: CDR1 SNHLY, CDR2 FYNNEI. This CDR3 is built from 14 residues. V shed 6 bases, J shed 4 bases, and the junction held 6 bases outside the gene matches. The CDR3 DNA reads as TGTGCCAGCAGAGTGGACAGGGGTGGAGAGACCCAGTACTTC. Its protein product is CASRVDRGGETQYF.

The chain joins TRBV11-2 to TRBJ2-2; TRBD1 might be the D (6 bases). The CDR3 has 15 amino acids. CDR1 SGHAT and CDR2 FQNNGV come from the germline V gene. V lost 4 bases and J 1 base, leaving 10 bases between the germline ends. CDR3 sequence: CASSSRGVNTGELFF. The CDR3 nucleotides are TGTGCCAGCAGCTCCAGGGGTGTGAACACCGGGGAGCTGTTTTTT.

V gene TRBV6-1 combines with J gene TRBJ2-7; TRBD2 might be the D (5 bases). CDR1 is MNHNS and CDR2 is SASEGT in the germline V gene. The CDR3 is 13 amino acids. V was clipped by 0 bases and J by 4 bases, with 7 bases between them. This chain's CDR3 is CASSEASGYEQYF. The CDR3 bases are TGTGCCAGCAGTGAAGCGAGCGGTTACGAGCAGTACTTC.

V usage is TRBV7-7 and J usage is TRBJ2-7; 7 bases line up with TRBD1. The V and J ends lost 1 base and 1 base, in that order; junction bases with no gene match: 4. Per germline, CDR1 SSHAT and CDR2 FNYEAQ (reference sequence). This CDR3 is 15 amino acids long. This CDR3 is CASSLGGGSSYEQYF. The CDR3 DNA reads TGTGCCAGCAGCTTAGGAGGGGGCAGTTCCTACGAGCAGTACTTC. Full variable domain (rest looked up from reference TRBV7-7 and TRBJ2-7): GAGVSQSPRYKVTKRGQDVTLRCDPISSHATLYWYQQALGQGPEFLTYFNYEAQPDKSGLPSDRFSAERPEGSISTLTIQRTEQRDSAMYRCASSLGGGSSYEQYFGPGTRLTVT.

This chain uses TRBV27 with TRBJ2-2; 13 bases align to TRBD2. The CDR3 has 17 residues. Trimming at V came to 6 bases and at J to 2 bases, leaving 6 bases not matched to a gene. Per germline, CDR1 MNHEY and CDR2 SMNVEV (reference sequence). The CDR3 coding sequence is TGTGCCAGCAGCCCCTGGGGACTAGCGGGAAACACCGGGGAGCTGTTTTTT. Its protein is CASSPWGLAGNTGELFF.

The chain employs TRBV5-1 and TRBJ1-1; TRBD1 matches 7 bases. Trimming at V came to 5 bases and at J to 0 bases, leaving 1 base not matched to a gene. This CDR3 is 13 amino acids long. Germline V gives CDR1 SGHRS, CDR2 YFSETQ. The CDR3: CASSGQVNTEAFF. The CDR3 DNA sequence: TGCGCCAGCAGTGGACAGGTGAACACTGAAGCTTTCTTT.

In DNA, the CDR3 is TGTGCCAGTACCCCTACACGAGGGGGACAGACTAGCAATCAGCCCCAGCATTTT. It specifies CASTPTRGGQTSNQPQHF. The V gene is TRBV19, the J gene TRBJ1-5; TRBD1 matches 7 bases. V lost 7 bases and J lost 0; bases outside the gene matches: 15. The CDR3 covers 18 residues. Germline CDR1 is LNHDA and CDR2 is SQIVND (reference sequence). The full variable domain, rest sourced from reference TRBV19 and TRBJ1-5, is DGGITQSPKYLFRKEGQNVTLSCEQNLNHDAMYWYRQDPGQGLRLIYYSQIVNDFQKGDIAEGYSVSREKKESFPLTVTSAQKNPTAFYLCASTPTRGGQTSNQPQHFGDGTRLSIL.